This entry lists 15 T cell receptor beta chains sequenced from one sample in a study of blood T cell repertoires in COVID-19. The method was immunoSEQ multiplex PCR; TCRdb's version includes in-frame clones alone and lacks a portion of them. The sample yields roughly 200,000 clones, around four fifths seen once. The specimen was peripheral blood. The source is a woman at least 80 years old with COVID-19, enrolled during active disease.

The chain links TRBV19 to TRBJ2-7, with TRBD2 matching 8 bases. Germline loops: CDR1 LNHDA, CDR2 SQIVND (reference sequence). There are 16 residues in the CDR3. The J segment lost 4 bases and the V segment lost 1 base, leaving 9 bases of the junction unmatched. This CDR3 is CASSIVYQRGLYEQYF. The CDR3 region has the DNA TGTGCCAGTAGTATAGTATACCAGCGGGGGTTGTACGAGCAGTACTTC.

The genes are TRBV7-8 and TRBJ2-7, with D maybe TRBD1 (7 bases). Trimming pared 1 base from V and 3 bases from J, leaving 10 bases between. Germline CDR1 is SGHVS and CDR2 is FQNEAQ. CDR3 length: 14 residues. CDR3 nucleotide sequence: TGTGCCAGCAGCTTAGGCGGGACAGTCTACGAGCAGTACGTC. Its protein is CASSLGGTVYEQYV.

This chain links TRBV10-1 with TRBJ2-4; TRBD1 agrees at 9 bases. Trimming took 6 bases from V and 3 from J; bases not matched to a gene: 9. The germline V gene has CDR1 WNHNN and CDR2 SYGVQD (reference sequence). The CDR3 has 16 amino acids. The CDR3 protein is CASRAQGAGDKNIQYF. CDR3 in DNA: TGCGCCAGCAGAGCACAGGGGGCAGGGGACAAAAACATTCAGTACTTC.

The V gene is TRBV12-2, the J gene TRBJ1-1; TRBD1, the table's D call, was not compared with the DNA. TRBV12-2 is tagged as a pseudogene. The CDR3 totals 13 residues. Here the CDR3 DNA reads TGTGCAAGTCGCTTAGCGCTACGGACAGGAGGGGTCTTT. It translates to CASRLALRTGGVF.

V gene TRBV7-9 combines with J gene TRBJ2-2, with TRBD2 as a possible D gene (6 bases). The CDR3 extends over 15 amino acids. V lost 4 bases and J 5 bases, leaving 14 bases between the germline ends. Germline V gene data show CDR1 as SEHNR and CDR2 as FQNEAQ (reference sequence). CDR3 bases: TGTGCCAGCAGCTGGGACTCTGTTTTTACCGGGGAGCTGTTTTTT. Protein: CASSWDSVFTGELFF.

V is TRBV27 and J is TRBJ1-2; D is possibly TRBD1 (5 bases). Per germline, CDR1 MNHEY and CDR2 SMNVEV (reference sequence). Trimming left V 3 bases short and J 8 bases short, with 25 bases between. The CDR3 contains 17 residues. The CDR3 region is CASSLGAGRVDFWGYTF. The CDR3 DNA is TGTGCCAGCAGTTTGGGAGCAGGGAGGGTAGACTTCTGGGGCTACACCTTC.

This clone was recorded only once. The genes are TRBV7-9 and TRBJ1-4, with 10 bases that match TRBD1. Germline values: CDR1 SEHNR, CDR2 FQNEAQ (reference sequence). The J segment lost 8 bases and the V segment lost 4 bases, leaving 4 bases of the junction unmatched. The CDR3 consists of 14 residues. CDR3 sequence reads: CASSWTGGDEKLFF. In nucleotides, the CDR3 is TGTGCCAGCAGCTGGACAGGGGGAGACGAAAAACTGTTTTTT.

As concerns this clone: This same CDR3 is encoded by further DNA sequences in the sample. V usage is TRBV5-1 and J usage is TRBJ1-4; the D gene is possibly TRBD1 (5 bases). There are 14 residues in the CDR3. V lost 3 bases and J lost 1, with 7 bases in between. Germline loops: CDR1 SGHRS, CDR2 YFSETQ. The CDR3 sequence: CASSSGGTNEKLFF. CDR3 nucleotides: TGCGCCAGCAGCTCGGGGGGAACTAATGAAAAACTGTTTTTT.

For the CDR3, the DNA is TGTGCCAGCTTCCGCGGGGGGTCTGAAGCTTTCTTT. It specifies CASFRGGSEAFF. The V gene is TRBV6-5, the J gene TRBJ1-1, with D possibly TRBD1 on 5 matching bases. V lost 8 bases, J lost 6 bases, and 13 bases lay in between. CDR1 MNHEY and CDR2 SVGAGI come from the germline V gene. The CDR3 length is 12 residues.

The gene calls are TRBV5-8 and TRBJ1-2; 8 nucleotides line up with TRBD1. CDR3 length: 15 amino acids. CDR1 SGHTS and CDR2 YDEGEE come from the germline V gene. J was trimmed by 2 bases and V by 7 bases; bases with no gene match: 10. The CDR3 sequence is CASAKTGAGNYGYTF. The DNA of the CDR3 is TGTGCCAGCGCTAAGACAGGGGCGGGGAACTATGGCTACACCTTC.

The rearrangement joins TRBV5-5 to TRBJ1-5; D perhaps matches TRBD1 (5 bases). CDR1 and CDR2 from the germline V gene are SGHKS and YYEKEE (reference sequence). This CDR3 is built from 15 residues. V shed 1 base and J shed 4 bases, with 12 bases lying between them. CDR3: CASSLRGLENQPQHF. The DNA for the CDR3 is TGTGCCAGCAGCTTGAGGGGTCTTGAGAATCAGCCCCAGCATTTT.

V is TRBV29-1 and J is TRBJ2-2; TRBD2 agrees at 7 bases. The V segment lost 7 bases and the J segment 4 bases; nucleotides outside the gene matches: 15. Germline V gives CDR1 SQVTM, CDR2 ANQGSEA. There are 16 residues in the CDR3. The DNA of the CDR3 is TGCAGCGCAAGAGCCCCCTTACGGACTAGCACCGGGGAGCTGTTTTTT. Its protein product is CSARAPLRTSTGELFF.

This clone was counted between two and nine times. The V call is TRBV10-3, the J call TRBJ2-2, with D perhaps TRBD2 (7 bases). The germline gives CDR1 ENHRY, CDR2 SYGVKD. CDR3 size: 15 residues. V was pared by 7 bases and J by 6 bases, with 18 bases between. In nucleotides, the CDR3 is TGTGCCATCATGGACGGACTAGGGGGTTCCGGGGAGCTGTTTTTT. Protein product: CAIMDGLGGSGELFF.

The gene calls are TRBV29-1 and TRBJ1-2; no clear D. The CDR3 is 13 residues long. Trimming shortened V by 4 bases and J by 2 bases, and 11 bases separated the two germline ends. Germline values: CDR1 SQVTM, CDR2 ANQGSEA. The CDR3 protein is CSVGEGSNYGYTF. In DNA, the CDR3 is TGCAGCGTTGGTGAGGGTTCAAACTATGGCTACACCTTC.

The genes are TRBV9 and TRBJ1-2; 10 bases are a match to TRBD1. The CDR3 runs to 13 residues. J gave up 8 bases and V 3 bases, and 4 bases lay outside the gene matches. Germline CDR1 SGDLS, CDR2 YYNGEE. Here the CDR3 reads CASSDRTGGGYTF. CDR3 in DNA: TGTGCCAGCAGCGATCGGACAGGGGGAGGCTACACCTTC.